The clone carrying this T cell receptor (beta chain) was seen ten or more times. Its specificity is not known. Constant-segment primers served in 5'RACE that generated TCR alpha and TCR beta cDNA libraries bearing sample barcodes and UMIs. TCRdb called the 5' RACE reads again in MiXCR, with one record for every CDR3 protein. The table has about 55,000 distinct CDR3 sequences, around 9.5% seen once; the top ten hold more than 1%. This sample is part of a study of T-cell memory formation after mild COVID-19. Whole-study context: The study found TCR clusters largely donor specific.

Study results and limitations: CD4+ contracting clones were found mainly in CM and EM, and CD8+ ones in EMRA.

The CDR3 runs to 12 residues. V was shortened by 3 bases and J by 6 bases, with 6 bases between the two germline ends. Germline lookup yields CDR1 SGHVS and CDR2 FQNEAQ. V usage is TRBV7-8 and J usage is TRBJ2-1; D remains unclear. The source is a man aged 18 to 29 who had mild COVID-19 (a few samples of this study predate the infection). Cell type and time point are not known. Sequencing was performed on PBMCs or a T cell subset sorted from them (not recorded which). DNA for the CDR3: TGTGCCAGCAGCTTCGGCCCCAATGAGCAGTTCTTC. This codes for CASSFGPNEQFF.